This TCR beta chain was profiled in a study of shared clonotypes between healthy human individuals. Assay: immunoSEQ multiplex PCR; the TCRdb copy retains only in-frame clones and omits some. The data contain a few million clones, just over 90% of them singletons. Naive CD8 cells comprised CD45RO-negative, CCR7-positively selected cells, excluding terminally differentiated effector memory CD45RA+ cells. Study results and caveats: The expectation was that sequencing depth would affect clonotype sharing among donors. Blood was the sole source, and tissue repertoires probably differ.

Germline loops: CDR1 SGHDN, CDR2 FVKESK. V lost 8 bases and J lost 5; bases outside the gene matches: 14. This CDR3 has 15 amino acids. Remarks on this clone: Its antigen remains unknown.

The sample was naive CD8+ T cells from PBMCs. The rearrangement links TRBV14 to TRBJ1-2, with 7 positions matching TRBD1. The TCR originated in a young man in good health. Some clones in this sample may be carry-over from other donors' samples. The CDR3: CASGGDRDSPYGYTF. The DNA of the CDR3 is TGTGCCAGCGGGGGAGACAGGGACTCCCCTTATGGCTACACCTTC.